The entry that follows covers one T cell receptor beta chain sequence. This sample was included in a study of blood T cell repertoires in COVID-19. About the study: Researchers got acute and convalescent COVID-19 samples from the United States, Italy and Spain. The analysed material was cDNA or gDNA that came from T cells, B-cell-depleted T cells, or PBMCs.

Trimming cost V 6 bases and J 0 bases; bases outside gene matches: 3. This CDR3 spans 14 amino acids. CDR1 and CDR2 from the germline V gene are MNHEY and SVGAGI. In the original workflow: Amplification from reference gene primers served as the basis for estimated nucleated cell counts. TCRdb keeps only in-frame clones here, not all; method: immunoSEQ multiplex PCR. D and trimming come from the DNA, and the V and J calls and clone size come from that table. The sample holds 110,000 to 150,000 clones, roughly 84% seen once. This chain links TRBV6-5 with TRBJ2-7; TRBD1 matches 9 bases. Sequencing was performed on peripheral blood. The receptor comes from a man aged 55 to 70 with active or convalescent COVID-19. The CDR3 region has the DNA TGTGCCAGCAGCACGGACAGGGGCTCCTACGAGCAGTACGTC. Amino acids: CASSTDRGSYEQYV.